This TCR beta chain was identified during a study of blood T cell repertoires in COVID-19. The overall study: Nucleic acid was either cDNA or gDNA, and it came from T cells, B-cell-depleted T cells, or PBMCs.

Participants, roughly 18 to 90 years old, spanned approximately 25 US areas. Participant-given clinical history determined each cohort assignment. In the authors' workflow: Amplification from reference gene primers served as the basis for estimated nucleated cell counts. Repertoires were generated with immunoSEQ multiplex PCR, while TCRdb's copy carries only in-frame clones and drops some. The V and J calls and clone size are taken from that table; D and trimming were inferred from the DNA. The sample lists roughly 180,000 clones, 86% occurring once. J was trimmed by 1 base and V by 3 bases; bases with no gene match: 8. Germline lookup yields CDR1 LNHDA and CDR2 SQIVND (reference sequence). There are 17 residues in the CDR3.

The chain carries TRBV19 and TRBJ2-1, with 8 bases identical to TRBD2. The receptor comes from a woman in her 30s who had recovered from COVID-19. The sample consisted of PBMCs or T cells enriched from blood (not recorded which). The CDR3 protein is CASSIGAGRASYNEQFF. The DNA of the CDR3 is TGTGCCAGTAGTATCGGTGCCGGGAGGGCTTCCTACAATGAGCAGTTCTTC.